Sequencing of this T cell receptor (beta chain) was carried out in a study of blood T cell repertoires in COVID-19. The wider study: Sample material is recorded as cDNA or gDNA derived from T cells, B-cell-depleted T cells, or PBMCs.

The length of the CDR3 is 13 residues. V was pared by 2 bases and J by 4 bases, with 7 bases between. Germline assignment: CDR1 KGHDR and CDR2 SFDVKD. In the study's own analysis: For nucleated cells, counts were estimated from reference gene primer amplification. Only in-frame clones appear in the TCRdb table, and some are missing; sequencing was by immunoSEQ multiplex PCR. V and J calls and clone size follow that table, whereas D and trimming were derived from the DNA. This sample has under 200,000 clones; more than 85% occur once, and the top ten carry around 6.5%. This clone was counted only a few times.

The TCR comes from a woman of 80 years or more in a cohort sampled during active or convalescent COVID-19. Material for sequencing was peripheral blood. The V gene is TRBV24-1, the J gene TRBJ1-1; no definite D call. The CDR3 loop reads CATSDSPSTEAFF. The CDR3 DNA reads TGTGCCACCAGTGATTCCCCCAGCACTGAAGCTTTCTTT.